A single sample is the source of the 32 T cell receptor beta chains below, sequenced in a study of cytomegalovirus exposure and HLA in healthy donors. The PCR ran on 60 Vbeta and 13 Jbeta primers. This table comes from immunoSEQ multiplex PCR, and its TCRdb copy is limited to in-frame clones, with some not included. The sample's table shows under 150,000 clones. Sequencing was done on a sample of PBMCs. The receptors were gathered from a middle-aged man in good health and CMV-seronegative.

The rearrangement links TRBV4-3 to TRBJ2-1; maybe TRBD1 (6 bases). Germline V gene sequence: CDR1 LGHNA, CDR2 YSLEER. Trimming stripped 0 bases from V and 1 base from J, with 13 bases between. This CDR3 comprises 17 residues. CDR3 sequence reads: CASSQDPTGLSYNEQFF. Here the CDR3 DNA reads TGCGCCAGCAGCCAAGATCCCACAGGGCTTTCCTACAATGAGCAGTTCTTC.

The chain couples TRBV5-4 to TRBJ1-6, with D maybe TRBD1 (5 bases). CDR3 length equals 17 residues. Per the germline V gene, CDR1 is SGHNT and CDR2 is YYREEE (reference sequence). Trimming pared 0 bases from V and 6 bases from J, leaving 16 bases between. CDR3 sequence reads: CASSLEASGRPNSPLHF. The DNA for the CDR3 is TGTGCCAGCAGCTTGGAAGCGTCAGGGCGGCCTAATTCACCCCTCCACTTT. Full variable domain (missing parts from reference TRBV5-4 and TRBJ1-6): ETGVTQSPTHLIKTRGQQVTLRCSSQSGHNTVSWYQQALGQGPQFIFQYYREEENGRGNFPPRFSGLQFPNYSSELNVNALELDDSALYLCASSLEASGRPNSPLHFGNGTRLTVT.

The genes are TRBV6-5 and TRBJ1-1; 10 nucleotides line up with TRBD1. Germline V gives CDR1 MNHEY, CDR2 SVGAGI. The V gene end was trimmed by 2 bases and the J gene end by 4 bases; junction bases not matched to a gene: 4. The CDR3 has 15 amino acids. The CDR3 sequence: CASSYTDRGVTEAFF. CDR3 sequence (DNA): TGTGCCAGCAGTTACACGGACAGGGGGGTCACTGAAGCTTTCTTT.

The chain recombines TRBV29-1 with TRBJ2-3, with no clear D. Germline CDR1 and CDR2: SQVTM and ANQGSEA. This CDR3 spans 13 amino acids. V lost 2 bases and J 2 bases, leaving 8 bases between the germline ends. CDR3 sequence (DNA): TGCAGCGTTGAAATGAGTCACACAGATACGCAGTATTTT. Translated, it gives CSVEMSHTDTQYF.

The V and J genes are TRBV6-1 and TRBJ1-2; D not certain. CDR1 is MNHNS and CDR2 is SASEGT in the germline V gene. This CDR3 comprises 13 residues. The V gene lost 2 bases and the J gene lost 4 bases, with 8 bases spanning the gap. CDR3 residues: CASSERVLYGYTF. In nucleotides, the CDR3 is TGTGCCAGCAGTGAACGGGTTCTCTATGGCTACACCTTC.

This chain links TRBV28 with TRBJ2-7; 11 positions match TRBD1. V lost 7 bases and J lost 2; bases outside the gene matches: 10. Per germline, CDR1 MDHEN and CDR2 SYDVKM. This CDR3 is 16 amino acids long. In DNA, the CDR3 is TGTGCCAGCACCAAAGGACAGGGGGCGGCCCCCTACGAGCAGTACTTC. Encoded protein: CASTKGQGAAPYEQYF.

The rearrangement uses TRBV7-2 and TRBJ2-7; D possibly corresponds to TRBD1 (6 bases). Trimming removed 5 bases from V and 0 bases from J, with 14 bases in between. Germline V gene sequence: CDR1 SGHTA, CDR2 FQGNSA. The CDR3 is made up of 15 amino acids. CDR3 DNA: TGTGCCAGCAGCCAGCACAGGGTGACCTCCTACGAGCAGTACTTC. Protein sequence: CASSQHRVTSYEQYF.

The chain links TRBV5-5 to TRBJ2-1; 8 positions agree with TRBD1. This CDR3 has 15 residues. V was pared by 4 bases and J by 7 bases, with 10 bases of the junction left unmatched. Per germline, CDR1 SGHKS and CDR2 YYEKEE (reference sequence). The CDR3 is CASSLGTGLLNEQFF. The CDR3 region has the DNA TGTGCCAGCAGCCTGGGGACAGGACTATTGAATGAGCAGTTCTTC.

The rearrangement uses TRBV27 and TRBJ2-1; D is unresolved. CDR1 is MNHEY, CDR2 SMNVEV, per germline (reference sequence). The CDR3 has 16 amino acids. V shed 0 bases and J shed 3 bases, with 12 bases lying between them. The CDR3 DNA follows: TGTGCCAGCAGTTTATCTCTAGAATTAGGCTACAATGAGCAGTTCTTC. Protein: CASSLSLELGYNEQFF.

V gene TRBV9 combines with J gene TRBJ2-5; D not certain. From germline, CDR1 is SGDLS and CDR2 YYNGEE. The CDR3 has 17 residues. Trimming stripped 3 bases from V and 1 base from J, with 19 bases between. The CDR3 loop reads CASSAENGPDAQETQYF. CDR3 nucleotide sequence: TGTGCCAGCAGCGCAGAGAATGGGCCAGACGCCCAAGAGACCCAGTACTTC.

V and J are TRBV25-1 and TRBJ2-2, with 11 nucleotides matching TRBD1. The CDR3 sequence is 15 residues long. Germline lookup yields CDR1 MGHDK and CDR2 SYGVNS. V shed 6 bases and J 5 bases; nucleotides not matched to a gene: 5. Here the CDR3 reads CASREGQGVTGELFF. In DNA, the CDR3 is TGTGCCAGCAGAGAGGGACAGGGGGTGACCGGGGAGCTGTTTTTT.

To note about this clone: At one of its ends the junction is not consistent with the germline gene, which may arise from a read error. Other DNA sequences of this sample code for an identical CDR3. The CDR3 is CASSAGQGDTEAFF. The CDR3 nucleotides read TGTGCCAGCAGCGCCGGACAGGGAGACACCGAAGCTTTCTTT. The gene calls are TRBV5-4 and TRBJ1-1; 8 bases are shared with TRBD1. The CDR3 is 14 residues long. Germline V gives CDR1 SGHNT, CDR2 YYREEE (reference sequence).

The V call is TRBV7-9, the J call TRBJ2-7, with unresolved D. V lost 5 bases, J lost 3 bases, and 11 bases lay in between. Germline-derived CDR1 and CDR2 are SEHNR and FQNEAQ (reference sequence). The CDR3 extends over 13 amino acids. The CDR3 DNA reads TGTGCCAGCAGCCCCAGTGGCCGCTACGAGCAGTACTTC. This codes for CASSPSGRYEQYF.

V gene TRBV10-3 combines with J gene TRBJ2-7, with D possibly TRBD1 on 6 matching bases. The V and J ends lost 6 bases and 3 bases respectively, with 12 bases between them. The CDR3 consists of 13 residues. Germline V gene sequence: CDR1 ENHRY, CDR2 SYGVKD. The CDR3 bases are TGTGCCATCAGGCTGACAGGTAGCTACGAGCAGTACTTC. Protein product: CAIRLTGSYEQYF.

The rearrangement uses TRBV5-6 and TRBJ2-7; the D gene is possibly TRBD2 (5 bases). This CDR3 is 16 amino acids long. Between the trimmed V and J ends, which lost 3 bases and 4 bases, there was a span of 20 bases. The germline CDR1 and CDR2 sequences are SGHDT and YYEEEE. CDR3 residues: CASSSRRVATNYEQYF. CDR3 coding DNA: TGTGCCAGCAGCTCCCGGCGGGTAGCCACTAATTACGAGCAGTACTTC. The variable domain in full, completed from reference TRBV5-6 and TRBJ2-7, reads DAGVTQSPTHLIKTRGQQVTLRCSPKSGHDTVSWYQQALGQGPQFIFQYYEEEERQRGNFPDRFSGHQFPNYSSELNVNALLLGDSALYLCASSSRRVATNYEQYFGPGTRLTVT.

V and J are TRBV25-1 and TRBJ1-4; 9 bases are shared with TRBD1. V lost 3 bases, J lost 8 bases, and 10 bases stayed unmatched. This CDR3 has 16 residues. Per the germline V gene, CDR1 is MGHDK and CDR2 is SYGVNS. The CDR3 DNA reads as TGTGCCAGCAGTGATCCAGGACAGGGGCGAGGCGAAAAACTGTTTTTT. It is translated as CASSDPGQGRGEKLFF.

This chain connects TRBV19 to TRBJ1-1; perhaps TRBD1 as D (5 bases). Germline CDR1 reads LNHDA; CDR2 reads SQIVND (reference sequence). The CDR3 loop spans 15 amino acids. V was cut by 6 bases and J by 1 base, with 15 bases left in between. CDR3 amino acids: CASRFWGKGNTEAFF. The DNA of the CDR3 is TGTGCCAGTAGATTCTGGGGCAAGGGGAACACTGAAGCTTTCTTT.

This CDR3 is CASSQTGSPRDEQYF. The CDR3 nucleotides read TGTGCCAGCAGCCAGACAGGGTCCCCGAGAGACGAGCAGTACTTC. V usage is TRBV4-2 and J usage is TRBJ2-5; the match to TRBD1 covers 7 bases. The J call is doubtful: the DNA matches TRBJ2-7 better. The CDR3 extends over 15 amino acids. Germline V lookup: CDR1 LGHNA, CDR2 YNFKEQ.

V and J are TRBV19 and TRBJ1-5; 7 bases are a match to TRBD1. Germline values: CDR1 LNHDA, CDR2 SQIVND (reference sequence). The V gene end was trimmed by 5 bases and the J gene end by 0 bases; junction bases not matched to a gene: 4. CDR3 length: 15 residues. The CDR3 loop reads CASSVDRASNQPQHF. CDR3 in DNA: TGTGCCAGTAGTGTCGACAGGGCTAGCAATCAGCCCCAGCATTTT.

This rearrangement joins TRBV5-1 to TRBJ1-1, with TRBD1 identical over 8 bases. The CDR3 is made up of 14 amino acids. CDR1 SGHRS and CDR2 YFSETQ come from the germline V gene. V gave up 7 bases and J gave up 3 bases; unmatched junction bases: 8. For the CDR3, the DNA is TGCGCCAGCTCTAAGGACAGGGTGGACACTGAAGCTTTCTTT. It specifies CASSKDRVDTEAFF.

The rearrangement joins TRBV5-5 to TRBJ1-1; D not resolved. The CDR3 length is 13 residues. Germline V CDR1 and CDR2: SGHKS, YYEKEE (reference sequence). The V gene lost 2 bases and the J gene lost 2 bases, with 7 bases spanning the gap. Written as DNA, the CDR3 is TGTGCCAGCAGCTTACATCCAAACACTGAAGCTTTCTTT. Translated: CASSLHPNTEAFF.

The chain couples TRBV7-2 to TRBJ1-3; D gene unclear. CDR3 length equals 16 residues. V lost 1 base and J 3 bases, leaving 13 bases between the germline ends. Germline V gene data show CDR1 as SGHTA and CDR2 as FQGNSA. The CDR3 sequence is CASSLVEGIDGNTIYF. CDR3 bases: TGTGCCAGCAGCTTAGTGGAGGGTATTGATGGAAACACCATATATTTT.

The chain is built from TRBV5-5 and TRBJ1-1; the D is unclear. This CDR3 is 13 amino acids long. Germline CDR1 SGHKS, CDR2 YYEKEE (reference sequence). V dropped 0 bases and J dropped 1 base, with 4 bases sitting between them. DNA for the CDR3: TGTGCCAGCAGCTTGGGAGCGAACACTGAAGCTTTCTTT. Amino acids: CASSLGANTEAFF.

The rearrangement links TRBV29-1 to TRBJ1-2; possibly TRBD1 for D (5 bases). Germline V gives CDR1 SQVTM, CDR2 ANQGSEA. Trimming cost V 6 bases and J 7 bases, with 9 bases left between them. The CDR3 sequence is 10 residues long. CDR3 DNA sequence: TGCAGCGTCTTCAGGGCTGGCTACACCTTC. As protein: CSVFRAGYTF.

V and J are TRBV5-1 and TRBJ1-1, with a possible D match to TRBD1 (6 bases). V gave up 3 bases and J gave up 2 bases, with 14 bases separating them. The CDR3 extends over 15 amino acids. Germline CDR1 is SGHRS and CDR2 is YFSETQ. The CDR3 DNA sequence: TGCGCCAGCAGCTCCACGCGGACAGCCAACACTGAAGCTTTCTTT. It specifies CASSSTRTANTEAFF.

This chain links TRBV5-4 with TRBJ1-1, with D maybe TRBD1 (6 bases). There are 14 residues in the CDR3. CDR1 SGHNT and CDR2 YYREEE come from the germline V gene (reference sequence). V was cut by 4 bases and J by 3 bases, with 13 bases left in between. CDR3 nucleotide sequence: TGTGCCAGCAGCATTCAGGGGATGCACACTGAAGCTTTCTTT. Translation gives CASSIQGMHTEAFF.

The rearrangement joins TRBV4-2 to TRBJ1-4; 9 bases map to TRBD1. CDR3 size: 15 residues. Trimming at V came to 0 bases and at J to 8 bases, leaving 4 bases not matched to a gene. Germline V gene lookup returns CDR1 LGHNA and CDR2 YNFKEQ. The CDR3 coding sequence is TGTGCCAGCAGCCAAGATGGGACAGGGCGGGAAAAACTGTTTTTT. Encoded protein: CASSQDGTGREKLFF.

The chain uses TRBV7-2 and TRBJ2-2; 7 nucleotides line up with TRBD2. The V gene's germline CDR1 is SGHTA and CDR2 FQGNSA. This CDR3 comprises 16 residues. Trimming took 1 base from V and 7 from J; bases not matched to a gene: 9. CDR3 nucleotide sequence: TGTGCCAGCAGCTTAGAATTCCTAGCGGTCAGCGGGGAGCTGTTTTTT. Translating it yields CASSLEFLAVSGELFF.

The chain combines TRBV7-2 with TRBJ2-2, with 8 bases identical to TRBD1. Looked up from germline, CDR1 is SGHTA and CDR2 is FQGNSA. This CDR3 is built from 15 residues. The trim removed 4 bases at V and 0 bases at J, leaving 1 base unmatched. CDR3 sequence reads: CASSSGQANTGELFF. The CDR3 DNA sequence: TGTGCCAGCAGCTCGGGACAGGCGAACACCGGGGAGCTGTTTTTT. Full variable domain (rest looked up from reference TRBV7-2 and TRBJ2-2): GAGVSQSPSNKVTEKGKDVELRCDPISGHTALYWYRQSLGQGLEFLIYFQGNSAPDKSGLPSDRFSAERTGGSVSTLTIQRTQQEDSAVYLCASSSGQANTGELFFGEGSRLTVL.

This chain connects TRBV19 to TRBJ2-3; D possibly corresponds to TRBD2 (7 bases). Trimming left V 3 bases short and J 2 bases short, with 15 bases between. The CDR3 sequence is 16 residues long. CDR1 and CDR2 (germline): LNHDA, SQIVND (reference sequence). CDR3 DNA sequence: TGTGCCAGTAGTATGGGGCAGGGGAGGGACACAGATACGCAGTATTTT. Its protein is CASSMGQGRDTDTQYF. The whole variable domain, remainder taken from reference TRBV19 and TRBJ2-3, is DGGITQSPKYLFRKEGQNVTLSCEQNLNHDAMYWYRQDPGQGLRLIYYSQIVNDFQKGDIAEGYSVSREKKESFPLTVTSAQKNPTAFYLCASSMGQGRDTDTQYFGPGTRLTVL.

This chain connects TRBV15 to TRBJ1-1, with 7 nucleotides matching TRBD1. V lost 1 base to trimming and J lost 4 bases; unmatched junction nucleotides: 3. Per germline, CDR1 LNHNV and CDR2 YYDKDF (reference sequence). The CDR3 has 14 residues. The CDR3 reads CATSRGRDSTEAFF. In DNA form, the CDR3 reads TGTGCCACCAGCAGAGGACGGGACAGCACTGAAGCTTTCTTT.

The rearrangement uses TRBV6-1 and TRBJ1-4, with a weak D call TRBD1 (6 bases). Trimming removed 6 bases at V and 4 bases at J, with 12 bases between. Per germline, CDR1 MNHNS and CDR2 SASEGT. There are 14 residues in the CDR3. This CDR3 is CASRRTAVNEKLFF. For the CDR3, the DNA is TGTGCCAGCAGGCGGACAGCCGTTAATGAAAAACTGTTTTTT.